Here is one TCR beta chain with its context. These data are taken from a study of blood T cell repertoires in COVID-19. In the study overall: COVID-19 samples collected from the United States, Italy and Spain covered acute and convalescent phases. T cells, B-cell-depleted T cells, or PBMCs supplied cDNA or gDNA.

Using immunoSEQ multiplex PCR, the repertoire was profiled, and TCRdb retains in-frame clones only, with some absent. The sample contains 150,000 to 200,000 clones, roughly nine tenths of which appear only once. Germline V gene data show CDR1 as SGHRS and CDR2 as YFSETQ. This CDR3 is built from 14 residues. The ends were cut back, 4 bases at V and 5 bases at J, with 15 bases in the middle. V gene TRBV5-1 combines with J gene TRBJ1-1, with D tentatively TRBD1 (5 bases). The specimen sequenced was peripheral blood. The sequence was collected from a woman aged 65 to 85 with acute or convalescent COVID-19. The CDR3 reads CASSPRGGRTEAFF. CDR3 in DNA: TGCGCCAGCAGCCCTCGCGGGGGGAGGACTGAAGCTTTCTTT. Drawing the rest from reference TRBV5-1 and TRBJ1-1, the complete variable domain is KAGVTQTPRYLIKTRGQQVTLSCSPISGHRSVSWYQQTPGQGLQFLFEYFSETQRNKGNFPGRFSGRQFSNSRSEMNVSTLELGDSALYLCASSPRGGRTEAFFGQGTRLTVV.